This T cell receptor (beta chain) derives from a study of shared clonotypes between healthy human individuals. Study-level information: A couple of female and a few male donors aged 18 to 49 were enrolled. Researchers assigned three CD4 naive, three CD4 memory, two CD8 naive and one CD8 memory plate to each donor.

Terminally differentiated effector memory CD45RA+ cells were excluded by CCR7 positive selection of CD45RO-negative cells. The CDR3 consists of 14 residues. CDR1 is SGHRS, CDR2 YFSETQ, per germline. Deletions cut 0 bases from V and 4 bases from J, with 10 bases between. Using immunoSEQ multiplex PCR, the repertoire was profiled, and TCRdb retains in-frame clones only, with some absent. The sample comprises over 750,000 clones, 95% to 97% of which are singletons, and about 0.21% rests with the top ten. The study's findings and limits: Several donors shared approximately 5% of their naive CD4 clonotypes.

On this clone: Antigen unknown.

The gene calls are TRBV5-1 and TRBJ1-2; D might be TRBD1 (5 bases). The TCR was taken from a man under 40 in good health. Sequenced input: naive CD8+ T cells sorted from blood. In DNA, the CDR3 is TGCGCCAGCAGCTTGGGGGGCGGAACCTATGGCTACACCTTC. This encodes CASSLGGGTYGYTF. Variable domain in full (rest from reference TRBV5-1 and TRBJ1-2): KAGVTQTPRYLIKTRGQQVTLSCSPISGHRSVSWYQQTPGQGLQFLFEYFSETQRNKGNFPGRFSGRQFSNSRSEMNVSTLELGDSALYLCASSLGGGTYGYTFGSGTRLTVV.